This passage covers 15 T cell receptor beta chains from one sample sequenced in a study of control samples from healthy donors and cancer patients (dated by TCRdb to 2018 to 2021). Library preparation employed the immunoSEQ multiplex PCR assay. Here the immuneACCESS table is served through TCRdb, limited to in-frame sequences with V and J called. Missing clones are a known gap in these copies; in checked studies unresolved V genes cover under half, and the rest lacks a known reason. The sample has about 150,000 clones on record, 94% of them singletons. 1.1% to 1.5% of the sample belongs to the ten largest clones. What was sequenced was blood. Receptors were obtained from a woman aged 18 to 35 in good health.

This chain uses TRBV27 with TRBJ2-6; D might be TRBD1 (6 bases). V lost 2 bases to trimming and J lost 0 bases, with 14 bases between them. This CDR3 is built from 18 residues. In germline, CDR1 is MNHEY, CDR2 SMNVEV (reference sequence). The CDR3 nucleotides are TGTGCCAGCAGTTTACCTTCACAGGGATTCTCTGGGGCCAACGTCCTGACTTTC. Translation gives CASSLPSQGFSGANVLTF.

About this clone: The junction and the germline gene differ at one end; a read error may be behind it. V and J are TRBV7-7 and TRBJ2-5; D could derive from TRBD1 or TRBD2 (5 bases each). Germline CDR1 is SSHAT and CDR2 is FNYEAQ (reference sequence). The CDR3 has 14 amino acids. The CDR3 here is CASSLSGGEETQYF. The CDR3 DNA reads TGTGCTAGCAGCTTATCTGGGGGAGAAGAGACCCAGTACTTC. The whole variable domain, remainder taken from reference TRBV7-7 and TRBJ2-5, is GAGVSQSPRYKVTKRGQDVTLRCDPISSHATLYWYQQALGQGPEFLTYFNYEAQPDKSGLPSDRFSAERPEGSISTLTIQRTEQRDSAMYRCASSLSGGEETQYFGPGTRLLVL.

Only one count was recorded for this clone. The chain combines TRBV6-5 with TRBJ2-7; possible D gene TRBD2, 6 bases. The germline V and J ends were trimmed by 5 bases and 9 bases, with 17 bases remaining between them. CDR3 length: 13 amino acids. The V gene's germline CDR1 is MNHEY and CDR2 SVGAGI. CDR3 nucleotide sequence: TGTGCCAGCAGTCGGGACTCCTCTCGGAGGCAGTACTTC. This sequence encodes CASSRDSSRRQYF.

The chain employs TRBV19 and TRBJ1-1; 7 bases are shared with TRBD1. With 4 bases clipped from V and 1 base from J, the junction kept 9 bases outside the gene matches. Germline loops: CDR1 LNHDA, CDR2 SQIVND (reference sequence). CDR3 length: 16 amino acids. The CDR3 protein is CASSTPRTGGNTEAFF. CDR3 nucleotides: TGTGCCAGTAGTACGCCGCGGACAGGTGGGAACACTGAAGCTTTCTTT.

This clone was detected once. The gene calls are TRBV2 and TRBJ1-4; no definite D call. CDR1 SNHLY and CDR2 FYNNEI come from the germline V gene. Trimming shortened V by 7 bases and J by 8 bases, and 11 bases separated the two germline ends. The CDR3 extends over 12 amino acids. The CDR3 DNA reads TGTGCCAGCAAAATCCTGAAGGAAAAACTGTTTTTT. It specifies CASKILKEKLFF.

The sample holds one count of this clone. V usage is TRBV6-2 or TRBV6-3 and J usage is TRBJ2-2; D gene uncertain. Trimming pared 4 bases from V and 5 bases from J, leaving 8 bases between. This CDR3 contains 13 residues. Germline V gives CDR1 MNHEY, CDR2 SVGEGT. The CDR3 region has the DNA TGTGCCAGCAGTTTTATAGGAACCGGGGAGCTGTTTTTT. It codes for CASSFIGTGELFF.

This chain uses TRBV18 with TRBJ1-2, with 11 bases fitting TRBD1. Germline V gene data show CDR1 as KGHSH and CDR2 as LQKENI. V gave up 6 bases and J gave up 4 bases; unmatched junction bases: 4. This CDR3 comprises 14 residues. As DNA, the CDR3 is TGTGCCAGCTCTCGGGGACAGGGGGTCTATGGCTACACCTTC. It yields the protein CASSRGQGVYGYTF.

This clone appeared a single time. This chain connects TRBV18 to TRBJ2-7; 7 bases match TRBD1. The germline gives CDR1 KGHSH, CDR2 LQKENI. Trimming removed 2 bases from V and 9 bases from J; junction bases left unmatched: 4. The CDR3 loop spans 12 amino acids. CDR3 bases: TGTGCCAGCTCACCAGACAGGGTTTGGCAGTACTTC. This codes for CASSPDRVWQYF.

The J gene is TRBJ1-1, the V gene TRBV7-2; D remains unclear. The CDR3 has 14 residues. CDR1 is SGHTA and CDR2 is FQGNSA in the germline V gene. The V gene lost 6 bases and the J gene lost 4 bases, with 15 bases spanning the gap. The CDR3 nucleotides are TGTGCCAGCAGTTTGCGGTTCCTTACCACTGAAGCTTTCTTT. Translated: CASSLRFLTTEAFF.

V gene TRBV24-1 combines with J gene TRBJ1-2; D uncertain. Between the trimmed V and J ends, which lost 3 bases and 8 bases, there was a span of 9 bases. Per germline, CDR1 KGHDR and CDR2 SFDVKD. The CDR3 loop spans 12 amino acids. CDR3 sequence (DNA): TGTGCCACCAGTGATCCCCCCGAGGGCTACACCTTC. As protein: CATSDPPEGYTF.

This chain joins TRBV4-1 and TRBJ2-7, with TRBD1 identical over 7 bases. J gave up 2 bases and V 1 base, and 5 bases lay outside the gene matches. Germline CDR1 reads MGHRA; CDR2 reads YSYEKL. CDR3 length: 15 residues. CDR3 sequence (DNA): TGCGCCAGCAGCCAAGGCCCGGACAGGCCCTACGAGCAGTACTTC. This gives the protein CASSQGPDRPYEQYF.

The rearrangement links TRBV19 to TRBJ1-2; 12 nucleotides line up with TRBD1. The CDR3 loop spans 16 amino acids. With 4 bases clipped from V and 3 bases from J, the junction kept 6 bases outside the gene matches. Germline V gives CDR1 LNHDA, CDR2 SQIVND (reference sequence). The CDR3 is CASSTTGTGGDYGYTF. The CDR3 DNA reads TGTGCCAGTAGTACCACCGGGACAGGGGGCGACTATGGCTACACCTTC.

This chain joins TRBV7-3 and TRBJ2-3; a possible D gene is TRBD1 (5 bases). Germline lookup yields CDR1 SGHTA and CDR2 FQGTGA. Deletions cut 1 base from V and 6 bases from J, with 8 bases between. CDR3 length: 13 amino acids. Here the CDR3 reads CASSLNKGDTQYF. In nucleotides, the CDR3 is TGTGCCAGCAGCTTAAACAAGGGGGATACGCAGTATTTT.

The gene calls are TRBV9 and TRBJ2-1; D possibly corresponds to TRBD2 (5 bases). Germline V gene data show CDR1 as SGDLS and CDR2 as YYNGEE. The V end was cut by 0 bases, the J end by 3 bases, with 10 bases between. The CDR3 extends over 15 amino acids. The CDR3 DNA sequence: TGTGCCAGCAGCGTAGGTGATAGCGTCTACAATGAGCAGTTCTTC. Translated, it gives CASSVGDSVYNEQFF.

The rearrangement links TRBV4-2 to TRBJ1-2; tentatively, D is TRBD1 (5 bases). This CDR3 has 13 residues. Germline assignment: CDR1 LGHNA and CDR2 YNFKEQ. Trimming stripped 0 bases from V and 8 bases from J, with 10 bases between. This CDR3 is CASSQDRDPGYTF. The CDR3 nucleotides are TGTGCCAGCAGCCAAGACAGGGACCCAGGCTACACCTTC.